The entry below gives a single T cell receptor (beta chain) sequence along with its context. No antigen is known for it. TCR beta cDNA libraries had unique molecular identifiers. Starting from about 0.98 to 11 million T cells, the study yielded roughly 0.5 million cDNA molecules. TCRdb reanalysed the PCR reads using MiXCR and keeps one entry per CDR3 protein. Of a few hundred thousand distinct CDR3 sequences listed, less than 40% were seen once; the top ten hold roughly an eighth. CDR1 and CDR2 from the germline V gene are SQVTM and ANQGSEA. This CDR3 comprises 12 residues. The data were taken from a study of post-analysis software for immune sequencing data. Study-level background: Relapsing-remitting, secondary progressive and progressive-relapsing forms of multiple sclerosis all featured among disease courses. Study-wide results and limits: The F measure placed samples prepared in the same batch into strongly shared clusters. TRBV5-6, TRBV5-1 and TRBV20-1 belonged to a set of roughly 5 TRBV segments that were more frequent in patients than controls. People with multiple sclerosis had a significantly lower normalized Chao1 diversity than controls did.

The sequenced sample consisted of blood. The receptor was derived from a girl under 18 with multiple sclerosis. This sequence joins TRBV29-1 and TRBJ2-1; D may match TRBD1 or TRBD2 (5 bases each). With the DNA end fitting TRBJ2-7 better, the J assignment may be wrong. Here the CDR3 DNA reads TGCAGCGTTGACGGTTGGGGGTGCGAGCAGTACTTC. Translated, it gives CSVDGWGCEQYF.